This TCR beta chain originates from a study of identical twins. Study-wide results and caveats: Compared with models, monozygotic twins showed more out-of-frame TCR alpha sharing.

Note on this clonotype: The antigen is unknown.

The CDR3 runs to 14 residues. Germline V lookup: CDR1 DFQATT, CDR2 SNEGSKA (reference sequence). With 1 base removed from V and 7 bases from J, the gap between germline ends came to 14 bases. Using its own MiXCR run on the 5' RACE reads, TCRdb lists one record per CDR3 protein. The top ten clones hold 0.91% of a sample with roughly 500,000 distinct CDR3 sequences, approximately 22% of them seen once. The same specimen was also included in a second study, on T cells expressing NK-cell markers.

The TCR originated in a young woman in good health. The V and J genes are TRBV20-1 and TRBJ1-5; perhaps TRBD1 as D (6 bases). The sequencing sample was made of CD4+ T cells sorted from blood. CDR3 sequence reads: CSARGVQGHQPQHF. CDR3 nucleotide sequence: TGCAGTGCTAGAGGAGTACAGGGTCACCAGCCCCAGCATTTT.